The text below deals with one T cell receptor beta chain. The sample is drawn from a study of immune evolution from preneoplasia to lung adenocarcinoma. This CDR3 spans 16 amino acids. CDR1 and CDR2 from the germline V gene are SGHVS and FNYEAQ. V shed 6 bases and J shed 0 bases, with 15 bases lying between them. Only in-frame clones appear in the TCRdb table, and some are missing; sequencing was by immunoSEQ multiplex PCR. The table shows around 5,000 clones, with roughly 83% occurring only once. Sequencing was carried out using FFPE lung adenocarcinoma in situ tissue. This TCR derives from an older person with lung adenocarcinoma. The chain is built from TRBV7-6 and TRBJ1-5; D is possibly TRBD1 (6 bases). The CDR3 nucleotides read TGTGCCAGCAGTTACGAGACAGGCGATAGCAATCAGCCCCAGCATTTT. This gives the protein CASSYETGDSNQPQHF.